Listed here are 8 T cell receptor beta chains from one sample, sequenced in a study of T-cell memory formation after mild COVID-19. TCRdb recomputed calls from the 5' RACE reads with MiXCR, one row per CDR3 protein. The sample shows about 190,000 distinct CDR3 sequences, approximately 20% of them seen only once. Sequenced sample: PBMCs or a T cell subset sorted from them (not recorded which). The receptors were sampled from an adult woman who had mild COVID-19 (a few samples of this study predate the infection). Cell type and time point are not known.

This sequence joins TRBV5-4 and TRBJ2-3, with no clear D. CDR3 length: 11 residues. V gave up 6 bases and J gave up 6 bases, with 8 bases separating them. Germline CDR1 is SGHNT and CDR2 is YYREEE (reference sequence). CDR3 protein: CASTLRDTQYF. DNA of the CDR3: TGTGCCAGCACGTTAAGGGATACGCAGTATTTT.

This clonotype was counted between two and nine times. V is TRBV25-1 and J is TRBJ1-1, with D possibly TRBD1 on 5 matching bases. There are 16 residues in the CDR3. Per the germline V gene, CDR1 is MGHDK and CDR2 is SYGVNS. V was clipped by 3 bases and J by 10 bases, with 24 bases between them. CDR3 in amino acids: CASSDHVLQVPLGAFF. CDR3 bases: TGTGCCAGCAGTGACCATGTCTTACAGGTCCCGCTTGGAGCTTTCTTT.

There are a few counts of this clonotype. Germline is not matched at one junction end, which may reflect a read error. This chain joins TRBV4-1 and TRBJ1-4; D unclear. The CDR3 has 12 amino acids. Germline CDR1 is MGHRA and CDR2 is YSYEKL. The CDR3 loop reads CASSQDNGKLFF. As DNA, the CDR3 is TGCGCCAGCAGCCAAGATAATGGAAAACTGTTTTTT.

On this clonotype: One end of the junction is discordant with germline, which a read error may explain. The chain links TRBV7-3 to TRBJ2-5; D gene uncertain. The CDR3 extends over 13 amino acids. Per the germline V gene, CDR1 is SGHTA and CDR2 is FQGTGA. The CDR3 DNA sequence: TGTGCCAGCAGCTCCGGTGCGCCAAGATTTGTGGACTTC. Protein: CASSSGAPRFVDF.

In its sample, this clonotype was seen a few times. The CDR3 sequence is CSAGKTSGGRDEQYF. The CDR3 region has the DNA TGCAGTGCAGGGAAGACTAGCGGGGGCCGGGACGAGCAGTACTTC. The rearrangement uses TRBV20-1 and TRBJ2-7; 12 bases fit TRBD2. The J segment lost 5 bases and the V segment lost 6 bases, leaving 11 bases of the junction unmatched. The CDR3 extends over 15 amino acids. Looked up from germline, CDR1 is DFQATT and CDR2 is SNEGSKA (reference sequence).

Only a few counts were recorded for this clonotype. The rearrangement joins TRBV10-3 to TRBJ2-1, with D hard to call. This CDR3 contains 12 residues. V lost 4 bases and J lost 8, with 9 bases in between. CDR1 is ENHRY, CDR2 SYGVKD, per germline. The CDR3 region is CAISGPGDEQFF. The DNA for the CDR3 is TGTGCCATCAGTGGTCCCGGCGATGAGCAGTTCTTC.

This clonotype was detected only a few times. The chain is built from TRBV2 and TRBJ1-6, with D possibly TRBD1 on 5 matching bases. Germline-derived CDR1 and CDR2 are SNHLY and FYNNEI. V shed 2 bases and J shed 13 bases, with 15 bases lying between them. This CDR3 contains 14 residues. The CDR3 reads CASSERQLRAPLHF. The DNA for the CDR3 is TGTGCCAGCAGTGAACGACAGCTTAGAGCCCCCCTCCACTTT.

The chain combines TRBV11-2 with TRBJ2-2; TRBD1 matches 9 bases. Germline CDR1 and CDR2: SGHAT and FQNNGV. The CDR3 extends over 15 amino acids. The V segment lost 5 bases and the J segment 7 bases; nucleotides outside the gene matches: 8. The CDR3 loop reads CASSRIQGAGGELFF. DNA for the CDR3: TGTGCCAGCAGCCGGATACAGGGGGCTGGCGGGGAGCTGTTTTTT.